This T cell receptor beta chain was identified in a study of blood T cell repertoires in COVID-19. Study-level information: COVID-19 samples collected from the United States, Italy and Spain covered acute and convalescent phases. Sources were T cells, B-cell-depleted T cells, or PBMCs; the material itself was cDNA or gDNA.

The CDR3 is 14 amino acids. The V and J ends lost 4 bases and 3 bases respectively, with 9 bases between them. Germline V gene sequence: CDR1 SGHDN, CDR2 FVKESK. Libraries were prepared by immunoSEQ multiplex PCR; TCRdb keeps only in-frame clonotypes and omits some of them. The sample lists 71,000 or so clones, roughly 87% occurring once. V is TRBV14 and J is TRBJ2-2; D remains ambiguous. This TCR derives from a man between 45 and 60 years old with acute or convalescent COVID-19. The sample was peripheral blood. The CDR3: CASSPRLDTGELFF. CDR3 nucleotides: TGTGCCAGCAGCCCTCGTCTTGACACCGGGGAGCTGTTTTTT.